This entry lists 28 T cell receptor beta chains sequenced from one sample in a study of T-cell memory formation after mild COVID-19. TCRdb passed the 5' RACE reads through MiXCR, listing each CDR3 protein once. The repertoire includes some 350,000 distinct CDR3 sequences, 13% of them detected once, and roughly a fifth sits in the top ten. Source material: PBMCs or a T cell subset sorted from them (not recorded which). The receptors were sampled from a man between 18 and 35 years old who had mild COVID-19 (a few samples of this study predate the infection). Cell type and time point are not known.

The chain carries TRBV27 and TRBJ2-1; TRBD2 might be the D (5 bases). The CDR3 is 15 residues long. V lost 8 bases, J lost 6 bases, and 20 bases lay in between. Germline loops: CDR1 MNHEY, CDR2 SMNVEV (reference sequence). The CDR3 loop reads CASGTDQPGGNEQFF. As DNA, the CDR3 is TGTGCCAGCGGCACGGATCAACCTGGAGGCAATGAGCAGTTCTTC.

This clonotype was observed a handful of times. This sequence joins TRBV9 and TRBJ1-5, with D possibly TRBD1 on 5 matching bases. Trimming removed 4 bases at V and 7 bases at J, with 18 bases between. CDR1 and CDR2 (germline): SGDLS, YYNGEE. The CDR3 loop spans 15 amino acids. CDR3 region: CASSSSPGTGQPQHF. The CDR3, as DNA: TGTGCCAGCAGCTCAAGTCCCGGGACCGGGCAGCCCCAGCATTTT.

The rearrangement uses TRBV5-1 and TRBJ1-4, with D unclear. V lost 1 base to trimming and J lost 0 bases, with 7 bases between them. Germline V gene data show CDR1 as SGHRS and CDR2 as YFSETQ. The CDR3 has 15 amino acids. This CDR3 is CASSLSSATNEKLFF. The CDR3 DNA follows: TGCGCCAGCAGCTTGTCTAGTGCAACTAATGAAAAACTGTTTTTT.

This clonotype was found a few times. This chain connects TRBV4-1 to TRBJ1-2, with TRBD1 matching 9 bases. This CDR3 has 15 residues. V dropped 3 bases and J dropped 5; count of bases not matched to a gene: 7. Germline CDR1 reads MGHRA; CDR2 reads YSYEKL. The CDR3 sequence is CASSHGDRAVYGYTF. Written as DNA, the CDR3 is TGCGCCAGCAGCCATGGGGACAGGGCGGTGTATGGCTACACCTTC.

J is TRBJ1-3 and V is TRBV7-2; D gene unclear. The germline CDR1 and CDR2 sequences are SGHTA and FQGNSA. The germline V and J ends were trimmed by 0 bases and 0 bases, with 12 bases remaining between them. The CDR3 loop spans 17 amino acids. Written as DNA, the CDR3 is TGTGCCAGCAGCTTAGCCGGGCCCCCGAGCTCTGGAAACACCATATATTTT. Protein sequence: CASSLAGPPSSGNTIYF.

In its sample, this clonotype was seen many times. The rearrangement links TRBV7-9 to TRBJ1-1; weak D call: TRBD1 (5 bases). V was trimmed by 2 bases and J by 7 bases, leaving 8 bases between them. Germline V lookup: CDR1 SEHNR, CDR2 FQNEAQ (reference sequence). This CDR3 is built from 12 residues. DNA of the CDR3: TGTGCCAGCAGCTTACGAACAGGTGAAGCTTTCTTT. Protein product: CASSLRTGEAFF.

This clonotype was picked up a small number of times. The chain combines TRBV20-1 with TRBJ2-3; D ambiguous. Germline V gene data show CDR1 as DFQATT and CDR2 as SNEGSKA (reference sequence). V gave up 7 bases and J gave up 4 bases, with 3 bases separating them. There are 9 residues in the CDR3. In nucleotides, the CDR3 is TGCAGTGACTCAGATACGCAGTATTTT. The encoded protein is CSDSDTQYF.

This chain links TRBV7-7 with TRBJ2-2; 9 nucleotides align to TRBD1. Germline V lookup: CDR1 SSHAT, CDR2 FNYEAQ (reference sequence). The CDR3 spans 15 residues. The V gene end was trimmed by 10 bases and the J gene end by 7 bases; junction bases not matched to a gene: 13. The CDR3 spells CATSRGQGFGGELFF. Here the CDR3 DNA reads TGTGCCACCTCCCGAGGACAGGGGTTCGGCGGGGAGCTGTTTTTT.

This clonotype has only a few counts. V is TRBV4-2 and J is TRBJ1-1, with 8 bases matching TRBD1. This CDR3 comprises 17 residues. After removal of 0 bases from V and 1 base from J, the junction contained 7 bases not matched to a gene. Germline loops: CDR1 LGHNA, CDR2 YNFKEQ. The CDR3 sequence: CASSQDLTGGRNTEAFF. The CDR3 DNA reads TGTGCCAGCAGCCAAGATTTAACAGGGGGTAGGAACACTGAAGCTTTCTTT.

This rearrangement joins TRBV5-1 to TRBJ1-2; 7 bases map to TRBD1. The CDR3 contains 14 residues. Trimming at V came to 1 base and at J to 4 bases, leaving 4 bases not matched to a gene. CDR1 is SGHRS, CDR2 YFSETQ, per germline. For the CDR3, the DNA is TGCGCCAGCAGCTTGCAGGGGGAAAGCTATGGCTACACCTTC. It translates to CASSLQGESYGYTF. Full variable domain (rest looked up from reference TRBV5-1 and TRBJ1-2): KAGVTQTPRYLIKTRGQQVTLSCSPISGHRSVSWYQQTPGQGLQFLFEYFSETQRNKGNFPGRFSGRQFSNSRSEMNVSTLELGDSALYLCASSLQGESYGYTFGSGTRLTVV.

The chain has TRBV6-6 and TRBJ2-5; D is unresolved. There are 11 residues in the CDR3. The germline V and J ends were trimmed by 5 bases and 7 bases, with 8 bases remaining between them. In germline, CDR1 is MNHNY, CDR2 SVGAGI (reference sequence). The DNA for the CDR3 is TGTGCCAGCAGTGTGGATGGGACCCAGTACTTC. Its translation: CASSVDGTQYF.

This clonotype was observed a few times. V usage is TRBV4-3 and J usage is TRBJ2-1, with a weak D call TRBD1 (7 bases). Trimming left V 4 bases short and J 6 bases short, with 16 bases between. Germline loops: CDR1 LGHNA, CDR2 YSLEER. The CDR3 totals 15 residues. The CDR3, as DNA: TGCGCCAGCAGCCTCATGGGGGGACAGATCAATGAGCAGTTCTTC. Translation: CASSLMGGQINEQFF.

This clonotype was seen more than once but under ten times. This chain connects TRBV5-1 to TRBJ2-1, with 7 bases matching TRBD1. The V segment lost 2 bases and the J segment 0 bases; nucleotides outside the gene matches: 5. The CDR3 spans 16 residues. The germline V gene encodes CDR1 SGHRS and CDR2 YFSETQ. The CDR3 region is CASSLRGQSSYNEQFF. CDR3 DNA sequence: TGCGCCAGCAGCTTAAGGGGACAGAGCTCCTACAATGAGCAGTTCTTC.

There are a few counts of this clonotype. The rearrangement uses TRBV18 and TRBJ2-3; TRBD1 aligns across 7 bases. CDR3 length: 15 amino acids. V gave up 3 bases and J gave up 2 bases; unmatched junction bases: 5. CDR1 and CDR2 (germline): KGHSH, LQKENI. CDR3 nucleotides: TGTGCCAGCTCACCGGCCGGGACAGCCACAGATACGCAGTATTTT. Protein sequence: CASSPAGTATDTQYF.

This chain links TRBV20-1 with TRBJ1-1; the D gene is possibly TRBD1 (5 bases). Germline CDR1 reads DFQATT; CDR2 reads SNEGSKA (reference sequence). The V gene lost 3 bases and the J gene lost 10 bases, with 18 bases spanning the gap. This CDR3 region has 13 residues. Here the CDR3 reads CSARVSSTGGAFF. DNA for the CDR3: TGCAGTGCTAGGGTGAGTTCTACAGGAGGAGCTTTCTTT.

This chain links TRBV5-1 with TRBJ2-7, with 8 bases identical to TRBD1. Looked up from germline, CDR1 is SGHRS and CDR2 is YFSETQ. There are 16 residues in the CDR3. V was clipped by 4 bases and J by 1 base; unmatched bases: 10. The CDR3 region has the DNA TGCGCCAGCAGCGTCGATCCCCGGACAGGGTCCTACGAGCAGTACTTC. It is translated as CASSVDPRTGSYEQYF.

The chain uses TRBV6-5 and TRBJ2-7; D call uncertain. CDR3 length equals 14 residues. Germline V gene data show CDR1 as MNHEY and CDR2 as SVGAGI. Deletions cut 6 bases from V and 1 base from J, with 13 bases between. The DNA of the CDR3 is TGTGCCAGCAGCCTGAACGGCGGATCCTACGAGCAGTACTTC. Its translation: CASSLNGGSYEQYF.

The rearrangement uses TRBV7-8 and TRBJ1-4; no clear D. The CDR3 spans 15 residues. Germline V lookup: CDR1 SGHVS, CDR2 FQNEAQ. The ends were cut back, 7 bases at V and 4 bases at J, with 16 bases in the middle. The CDR3 nucleotides read TGTGCCAGCACCTCAGCCCGAATCAGTAATGAAAAACTGTTTTTT. It translates to CASTSARISNEKLFF.

V is TRBV5-5 and J is TRBJ2-7, with a tentative D call TRBD1 (6 bases). V was clipped by 0 bases and J by 0 bases, with 16 bases between them. In germline, CDR1 is SGHKS, CDR2 YYEKEE (reference sequence). The CDR3 is 17 residues long. CDR3 region: CASSLAGAGEPSYEQYF. For the CDR3, the DNA is TGTGCCAGCAGCTTGGCCGGGGCAGGGGAGCCCTCCTACGAGCAGTACTTC.

The V and J genes are TRBV11-2 and TRBJ2-3; D unresolved. The CDR3 runs 14 residues. V was trimmed by 1 base and J by 5 bases, leaving 10 bases between them. Germline V gives CDR1 SGHAT, CDR2 FQNNGV. The chain's CDR3 is CASSLGPGGDTQYF. In nucleotides, the CDR3 is TGTGCCAGCAGCTTAGGGCCGGGCGGAGATACGCAGTATTTT.

J is TRBJ2-2 and V is TRBV24-1; TRBD1 might be the D (6 bases). Germline CDR1 KGHDR, CDR2 SFDVKD. There are 17 residues in the CDR3. Trimming took off 3 bases at V and 0 bases at J, with 13 bases between the two ends. For the CDR3, the DNA is TGTGCCACCAGTGATCAGGGGACGAGAGCGAACACCGGGGAGCTGTTTTTT. Translation gives CATSDQGTRANTGELFF.

The chain combines TRBV6-5 with TRBJ1-5; possibly TRBD1 for D (6 bases). V was shortened by 0 bases and J by 5 bases, with 11 bases between the two germline ends. The CDR3 totals 15 residues. The V gene's germline CDR1 is MNHEY and CDR2 SVGAGI. The CDR3 spells CASSYSPGGDQPQHF. As DNA, the CDR3 is TGTGCCAGCAGTTACTCTCCGGGGGGCGATCAGCCCCAGCATTTT.

The chain is built from TRBV6-6 and TRBJ1-5; 7 positions match TRBD1. Trimming removed 6 bases from V and 0 bases from J; junction bases left unmatched: 20. This CDR3 spans 20 amino acids. From germline, CDR1 is MNHNY and CDR2 SVGAGI (reference sequence). CDR3 nucleotide sequence: TGTGCCAGCAGGGCGGGACAGAGGTCCGGTACCCTACTTAGCAATCAGCCCCAGCATTTT. Amino acid sequence: CASRAGQRSGTLLSNQPQHF.

This clonotype has a handful of counts. The genes are TRBV7-9 and TRBJ2-2, with TRBD1 matching over 8 bases. The CDR3 covers 13 residues. J gave up 7 bases and V 10 bases, and 8 bases lay outside the gene matches. The V gene's germline CDR1 is SEHNR and CDR2 FQNEAQ (reference sequence). For the CDR3, the DNA is TGTGCCAAGGCTGCAGGGGGCATCGGGGAGCTGTTTTTT. Translated: CAKAAGGIGELFF.

This clonotype came up once. Here the CDR3 reads CASSPVEETQYF. The CDR3 DNA sequence: TGTGCCAGCTCACCAGTGGAAGAGACCCAGTACTTC. The chain employs TRBV18 and TRBJ2-5; no clear D gene. There are 12 residues in the CDR3. Germline-derived CDR1 and CDR2 are KGHSH and LQKENI. V was trimmed by 2 bases and J by 3 bases, leaving 4 bases between them.

This clonotype was seen repeatedly, ten times or more. The chain has TRBV7-2 and TRBJ2-7; D might be TRBD1 or TRBD2, each matching 5 bases. Germline CDR1 SGHTA, CDR2 FQGNSA. CDR3 length equals 14 residues. V lost 6 bases and J lost 7, with 19 bases in between. The CDR3 bases are TGTGCCAGCAGACGAGGGCCAGGGCGACGGGAGCAGTACTTC. It translates to CASRRGPGRREQYF.

This clonotype appeared a few times. The chain employs TRBV30 and TRBJ1-1; D unresolved. V was shortened by 2 bases and J by 0 bases, with 1 base between the two germline ends. CDR3 length: 11 residues. The germline gives CDR1 GTSNPN, CDR2 SVGIG (reference sequence). For the CDR3, the DNA is TGTGCCTGGAGTATGAACACTGAAGCTTTCTTT. Translating gives CAWSMNTEAFF.

This clonotype was recorded a few times. V gene TRBV24-1 combines with J gene TRBJ2-3; D possibly uses TRBD1 or TRBD2 (5 bases each). The germline V and J ends were trimmed by 9 bases and 0 bases, with 9 bases remaining between them. The CDR3 is 13 residues long. Per the germline V gene, CDR1 is KGHDR and CDR2 is SFDVKD. CDR3 protein: CATRDASTDTQYF. In DNA, the CDR3 is TGTGCCACCCGGGACGCTAGCACAGATACGCAGTATTTT.